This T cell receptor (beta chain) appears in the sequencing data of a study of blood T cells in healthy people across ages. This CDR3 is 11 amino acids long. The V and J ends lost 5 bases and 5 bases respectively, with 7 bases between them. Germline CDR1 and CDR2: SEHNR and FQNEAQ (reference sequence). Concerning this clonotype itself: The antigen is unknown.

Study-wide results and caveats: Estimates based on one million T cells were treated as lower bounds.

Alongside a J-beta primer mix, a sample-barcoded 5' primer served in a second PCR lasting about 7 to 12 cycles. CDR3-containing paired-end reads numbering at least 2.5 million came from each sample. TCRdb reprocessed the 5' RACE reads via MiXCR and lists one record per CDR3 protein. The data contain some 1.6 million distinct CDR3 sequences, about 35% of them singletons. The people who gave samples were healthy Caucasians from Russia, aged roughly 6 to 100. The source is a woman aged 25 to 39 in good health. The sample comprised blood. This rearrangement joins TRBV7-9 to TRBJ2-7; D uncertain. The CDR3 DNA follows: TGTGCCAGCAGCCCTACACACGAGCAGTACTTC. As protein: CASSPTHEQYF.